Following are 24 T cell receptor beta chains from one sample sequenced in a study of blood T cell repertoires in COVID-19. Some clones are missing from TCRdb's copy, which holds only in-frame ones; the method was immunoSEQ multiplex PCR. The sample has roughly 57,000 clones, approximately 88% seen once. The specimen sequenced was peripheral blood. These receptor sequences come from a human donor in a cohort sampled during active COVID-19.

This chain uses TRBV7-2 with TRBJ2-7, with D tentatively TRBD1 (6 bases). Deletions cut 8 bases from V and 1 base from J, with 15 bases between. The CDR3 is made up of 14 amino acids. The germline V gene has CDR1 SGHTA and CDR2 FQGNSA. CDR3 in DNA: TGTGCCAGCCGCACTCAGGGGAGTTCCTACGAGCAGTACTTC. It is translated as CASRTQGSSYEQYF.

Here the CDR3 reads CASSALHRETYTEAFF. The DNA for the CDR3 is TGTGCCAGCAGTGCCCTACACCGAGAGACTTACACTGAAGCTTTCTTT. The chain uses TRBV6-1 and TRBJ1-1; unclear D gene. The CDR3 extends over 16 amino acids. The germline V and J ends were trimmed by 4 bases and 3 bases, with 18 bases remaining between them. Germline CDR1 MNHNS, CDR2 SASEGT.

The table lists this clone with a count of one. The chain's CDR3 is CASSLGTANPPYYGYTF. CDR3 coding DNA: TGTGCCAGCAGTTTGGGGACAGCAAACCCTCCCTACTATGGCTACACCTTC. The V call is TRBV27, the J call TRBJ1-2; 7 bases align to TRBD1. CDR3 length: 17 amino acids. CDR1 MNHEY and CDR2 SMNVEV come from the germline V gene (reference sequence). V lost 3 bases to trimming and J lost 3 bases; unmatched junction nucleotides: 13.

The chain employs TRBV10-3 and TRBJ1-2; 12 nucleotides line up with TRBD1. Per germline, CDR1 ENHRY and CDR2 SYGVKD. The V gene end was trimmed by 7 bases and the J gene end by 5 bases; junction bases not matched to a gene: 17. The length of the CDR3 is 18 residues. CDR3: CAITNQGTGGALGYGYTF. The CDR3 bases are TGTGCCATCACCAACCAGGGGACAGGGGGCGCATTAGGGTATGGCTACACCTTC.

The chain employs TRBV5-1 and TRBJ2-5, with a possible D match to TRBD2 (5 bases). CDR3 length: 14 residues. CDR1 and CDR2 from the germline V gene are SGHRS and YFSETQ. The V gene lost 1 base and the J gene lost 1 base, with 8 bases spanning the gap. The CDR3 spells CASSLLEGQETQYF. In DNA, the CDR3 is TGCGCCAGCAGCTTGTTAGAGGGCCAAGAGACCCAGTACTTC.

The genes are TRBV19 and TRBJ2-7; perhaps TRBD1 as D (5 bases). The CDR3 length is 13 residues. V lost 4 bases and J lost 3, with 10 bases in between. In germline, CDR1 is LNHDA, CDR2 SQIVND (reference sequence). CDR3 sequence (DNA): TGTGCCAGTAGTAGGGCAGGGAACTACGAGCAGTACTTC. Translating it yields CASSRAGNYEQYF.

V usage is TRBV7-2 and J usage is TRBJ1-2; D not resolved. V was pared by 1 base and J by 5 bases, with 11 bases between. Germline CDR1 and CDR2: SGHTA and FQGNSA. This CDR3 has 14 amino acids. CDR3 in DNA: TGTGCCAGCAGCTTAGGGAGTATTACTTATGGCTACACCTTC. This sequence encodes CASSLGSITYGYTF.

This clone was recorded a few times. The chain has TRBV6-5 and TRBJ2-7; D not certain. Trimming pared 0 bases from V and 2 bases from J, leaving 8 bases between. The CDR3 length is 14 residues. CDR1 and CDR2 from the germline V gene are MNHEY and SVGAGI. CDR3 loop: CASSYSYSTYEQYF. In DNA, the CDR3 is TGTGCCAGCAGTTACTCCTACAGCACCTACGAGCAGTACTTC.

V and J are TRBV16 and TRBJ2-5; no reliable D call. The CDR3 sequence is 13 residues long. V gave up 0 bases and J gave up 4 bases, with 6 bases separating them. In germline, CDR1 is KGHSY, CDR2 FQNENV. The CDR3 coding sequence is TGTGCCAGCAGCCAATCGAGAGGAGAGACCCAGTACTTC. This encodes CASSQSRGETQYF.

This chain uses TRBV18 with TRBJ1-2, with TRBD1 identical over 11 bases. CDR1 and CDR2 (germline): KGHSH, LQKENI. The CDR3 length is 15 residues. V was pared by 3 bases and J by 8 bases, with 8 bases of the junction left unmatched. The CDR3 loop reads CASSPQDRGPFGYTF. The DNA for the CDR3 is TGTGCCAGCTCACCCCAGGACAGGGGGCCATTCGGCTACACCTTC.

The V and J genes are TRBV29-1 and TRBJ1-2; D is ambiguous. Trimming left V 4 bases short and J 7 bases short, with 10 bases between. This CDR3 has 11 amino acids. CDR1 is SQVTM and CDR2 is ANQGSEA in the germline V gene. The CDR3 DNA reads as TGCAGCGTTGTCTATCTTTCTGGCTACACCTTC. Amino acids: CSVVYLSGYTF.

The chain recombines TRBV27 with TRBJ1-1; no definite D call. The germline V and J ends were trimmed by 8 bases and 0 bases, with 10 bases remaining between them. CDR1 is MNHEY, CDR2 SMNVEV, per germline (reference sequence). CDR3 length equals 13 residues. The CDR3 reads CASGTGMNTEAFF. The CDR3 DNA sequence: TGTGCCAGCGGAACGGGTATGAACACTGAAGCTTTCTTT.

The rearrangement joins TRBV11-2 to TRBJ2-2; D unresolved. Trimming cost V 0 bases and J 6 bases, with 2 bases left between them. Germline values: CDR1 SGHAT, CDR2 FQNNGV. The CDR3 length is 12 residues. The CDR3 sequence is CASSLDAGELFF. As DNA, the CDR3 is TGTGCCAGCAGCTTAGACGCCGGGGAGCTGTTTTTT.

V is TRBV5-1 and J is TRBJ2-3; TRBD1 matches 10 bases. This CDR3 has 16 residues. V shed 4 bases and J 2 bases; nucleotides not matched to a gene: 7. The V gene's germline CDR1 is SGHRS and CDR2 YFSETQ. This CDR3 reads CASSPPGTGVTDTQYF. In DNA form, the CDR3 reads TGCGCCAGCAGCCCACCGGGGACAGGGGTCACAGATACGCAGTATTTT.

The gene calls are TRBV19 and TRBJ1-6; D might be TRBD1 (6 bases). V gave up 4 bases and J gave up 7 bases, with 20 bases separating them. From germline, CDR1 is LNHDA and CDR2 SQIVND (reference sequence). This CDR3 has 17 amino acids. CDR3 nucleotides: TGTGCCAGTAGTAGGGCTCCAGGGGAAGGGAAAAATTCACCCCTCCACTTT. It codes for CASSRAPGEGKNSPLHF.

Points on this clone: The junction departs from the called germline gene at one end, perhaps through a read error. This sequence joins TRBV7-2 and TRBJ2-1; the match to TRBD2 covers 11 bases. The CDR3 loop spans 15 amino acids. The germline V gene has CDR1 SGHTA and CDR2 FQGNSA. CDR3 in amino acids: CASGLGLAGPNEQFF. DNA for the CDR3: TGTGCCAGCGGCTTAGGACTAGCGGGCCCCAATGAGCAGTTCTTC. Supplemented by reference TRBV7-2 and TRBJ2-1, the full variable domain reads GAGVSQSPSNKVTEKGKDVELRCDPISGHTALYWYRQSLGQGLEFLIYFQGNSAPDKSGLPSDRFSAERTGGSVSTLTIQRTQQEDSAVYLCASGLGLAGPNEQFFGPGTRLTVL.

The CDR3 DNA reads as TGCGCCAGCAGCTCCGGACAAATCTTGGAAAAACTGTTTTTT. Translation: CASSSGQILEKLFF. The V call is TRBV5-1, the J call TRBJ1-4, with D possibly matching TRBD1 (5 bases). V lost 3 bases and J 8 bases, leaving 14 bases between the germline ends. Germline CDR1 SGHRS, CDR2 YFSETQ. The CDR3 has 14 residues.

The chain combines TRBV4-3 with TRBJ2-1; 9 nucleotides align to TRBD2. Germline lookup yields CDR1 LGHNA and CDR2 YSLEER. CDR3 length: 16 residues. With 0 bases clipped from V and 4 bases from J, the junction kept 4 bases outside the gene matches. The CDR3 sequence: CASSQDRRGGYNEQFF. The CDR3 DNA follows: TGCGCCAGCAGCCAAGACAGGCGGGGGGGATACAATGAGCAGTTCTTC.

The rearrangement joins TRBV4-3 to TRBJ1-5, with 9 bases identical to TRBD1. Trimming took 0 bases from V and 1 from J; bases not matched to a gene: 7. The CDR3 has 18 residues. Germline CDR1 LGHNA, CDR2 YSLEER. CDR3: CASSQDTLGTGSNQPQHF. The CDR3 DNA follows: TGCGCCAGCAGCCAAGATACTCTGGGGACAGGGAGCAATCAGCCCCAGCATTTT.

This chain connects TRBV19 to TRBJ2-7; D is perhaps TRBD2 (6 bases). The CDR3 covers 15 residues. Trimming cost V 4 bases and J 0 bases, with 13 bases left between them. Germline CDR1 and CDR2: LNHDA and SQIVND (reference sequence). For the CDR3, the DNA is TGTGCCAGTAGTAGGCAGCGGGCCGGCTCCTACGAGCAGTACTTC. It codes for CASSRQRAGSYEQYF.

CDR3 nucleotides: TGTGCCATCACCGCCCCCGTCGCAGGGTCCTATGGCTACACCTTC. It specifies CAITAPVAGSYGYTF. The chain carries TRBV10-3 and TRBJ1-2; perhaps TRBD1 as D (5 bases). The germline CDR1 and CDR2 sequences are ENHRY and SYGVKD. V was shortened by 7 bases and J by 4 bases, with 19 bases between the two germline ends. The CDR3 length is 15 residues.

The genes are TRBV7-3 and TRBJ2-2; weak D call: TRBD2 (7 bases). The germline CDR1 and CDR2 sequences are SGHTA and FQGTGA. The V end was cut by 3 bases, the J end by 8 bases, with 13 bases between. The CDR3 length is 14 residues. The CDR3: CASSLGGGPGELFF. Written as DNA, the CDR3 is TGTGCCAGCAGCTTGGGAGGGGGACCGGGGGAGCTGTTTTTT.

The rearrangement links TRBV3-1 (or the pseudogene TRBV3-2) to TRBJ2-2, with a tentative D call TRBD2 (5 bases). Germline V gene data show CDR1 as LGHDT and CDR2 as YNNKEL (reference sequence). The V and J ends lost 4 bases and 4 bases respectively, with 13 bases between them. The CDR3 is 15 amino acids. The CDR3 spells CASSLMGSATGELFF. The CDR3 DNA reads TGTGCCAGCAGCCTTATGGGTAGCGCCACCGGGGAGCTGTTTTTT.

For the CDR3, the DNA is TGCGCCAGCAGCGAAGGCCTTTTAGCAGGGACTAGCACAGATACGCAGTATTTT. Its protein product is CASSEGLLAGTSTDTQYF. The rearrangement uses TRBV4-1 and TRBJ2-3; possible D gene TRBD2, 6 bases. Germline lookup yields CDR1 MGHRA and CDR2 YSYEKL. The ends were cut back, 5 bases at V and 0 bases at J, with 21 bases in the middle. This CDR3 comprises 18 residues.